This entry concerns a single TCR beta chain. The sample is drawn from a study of cytomegalovirus exposure and HLA in healthy donors. Primers: 60 Vbeta forward and 13 Jbeta reverse. Under the authors' procedure: The authors later counted about 80 million unique TCR beta chains, 9 million to 14 million of them shared. The data were produced by immunoSEQ multiplex PCR, yet TCRdb's version contains in-frame clones alone and is incomplete. The V and J calls and the clone size are those of that table, but D and trimming were determined from the DNA. The sample records roughly 170,000 clones, 65% to 85% being singletons. The clonotype was recovered from a woman aged 50 to 60 in good health and CMV-seropositive. Material for sequencing was PBMCs.

The CDR3: CASSLVGSGELFF. CDR3 nucleotides: TGTGCCAGCAGCTTGGTCGGGAGCGGGGAGCTGTTTTTT. The chain recombines TRBV5-8 with TRBJ2-2, with D maybe TRBD2 (6 bases). The length of the CDR3 is 13 residues. Germline CDR1 SGHTS, CDR2 YDEGEE. V shed 0 bases and J shed 7 bases, with 7 bases lying between them.